This T cell receptor beta chain appears in the sequencing data of a study of T cell responses to AZD1222 COVID-19 vaccine. About the research overall: Doses given second, at about 4 or about 12 weeks, were pooled. Study-wide points: White British people made up most donors, females outnumbered males, and clonal diversity was possibly underestimated. As reported, nearly half of all spike-specific TCRs target variant regions that are unmutated.

The assay was immunoSEQ multiplex PCR, and TCRdb's table has in-frame clones only and misses some. The sample records approximately 89,000 clones, over 75% being singletons. This clone has only one observation. Antigen specificity is unknown. Source: peripheral blood, taken on day 0 of AZD1222 vaccination. This sequence originates from an adult in good health.

The CDR3 sequence is CASQRGPNTEAFF. CDR3 in DNA: TGTGCCAGCCAGCGAGGGCCGAACACTGAAGCTTTCTTT. The chain recombines TRBV11-3 with TRBJ1-1, with D hard to call. Looked up from germline, CDR1 is SGHNT and CDR2 is YENEEA. V lost 8 bases and J 1 base, leaving 11 bases between the germline ends. The CDR3 contains 13 residues.